This T cell receptor beta chain derives from a study of blood T cell repertoires in COVID-19. CDR3 length equals 17 residues. With 3 bases clipped from V and 7 bases from J, the junction kept 17 bases outside the gene matches. Per the germline V gene, CDR1 is GTSNPN and CDR2 is SVGIG (reference sequence). Here immunoSEQ multiplex PCR was the method, and the copy in TCRdb shows in-frame clones only, minus some. In the table there are 45,000 to 55,000 clones, 75% to 90% of which are singletons. Sequences were obtained from peripheral blood. The TCR sequence derives from a human donor in a cohort sampled during active COVID-19. The chain recombines TRBV30 with TRBJ2-1, with TRBD1 matching over 8 bases. The CDR3 DNA reads TGTGCCTGGAGAAAGACAGGGGCCTCAAACGGTAGAAATGAGCAGTTCTTC. It yields the protein CAWRKTGASNGRNEQFF.